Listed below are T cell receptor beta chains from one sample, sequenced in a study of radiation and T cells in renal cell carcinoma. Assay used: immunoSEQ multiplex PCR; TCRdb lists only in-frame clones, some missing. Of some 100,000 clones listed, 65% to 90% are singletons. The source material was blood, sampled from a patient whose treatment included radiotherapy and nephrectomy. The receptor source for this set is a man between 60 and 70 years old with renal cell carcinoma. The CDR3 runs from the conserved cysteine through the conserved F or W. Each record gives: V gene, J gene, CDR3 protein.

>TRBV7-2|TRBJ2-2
CASSLAWQNTGELFF
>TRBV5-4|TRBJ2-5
CASSLVLAGGRETQYF
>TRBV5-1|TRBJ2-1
CASSLARGLYNEQFF
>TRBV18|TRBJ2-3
CASSPYRQVSTDTQYF
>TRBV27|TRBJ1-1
CASSPLGVNTEAFF
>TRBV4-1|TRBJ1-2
CASSQGGSLNYGYTF
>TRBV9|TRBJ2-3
CASSSYPGLGVDTQYF
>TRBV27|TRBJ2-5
CASKYRNSGGEETQYF
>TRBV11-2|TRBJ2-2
CASSFPFGVSNTGELFF
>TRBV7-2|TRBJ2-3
CASSLGLDRDTQYF
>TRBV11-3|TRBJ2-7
CASITSGRSYEQYF
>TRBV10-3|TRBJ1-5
CAISDQDNQPQHF
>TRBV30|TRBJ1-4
CAWSVPPPSTTNEKLFF
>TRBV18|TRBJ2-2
CASSREQGDDAGELFF
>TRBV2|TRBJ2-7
CASSFSSYEQYF
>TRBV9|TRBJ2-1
CASSVSGDNEQFF
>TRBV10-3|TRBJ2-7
CAAGGTEGTYEQYF
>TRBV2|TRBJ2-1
CAALAVATYNEQFF
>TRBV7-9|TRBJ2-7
CASSGYGAGENEQYF
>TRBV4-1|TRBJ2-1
CASSHERPGTVPSYNEQFF
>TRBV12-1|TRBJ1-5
CASSPWPDNQPQHF
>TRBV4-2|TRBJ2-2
CASSQERMRNTGELFF
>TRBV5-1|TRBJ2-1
CASSLSSGTYNEQFF
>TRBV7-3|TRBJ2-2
CASSLRQGGTGELFF
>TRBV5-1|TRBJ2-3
CASSGGLAVDTQYF
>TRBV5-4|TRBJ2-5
CASSLWGVGGLQETQYF
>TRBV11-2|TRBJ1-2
CASSLGGSRSPRAF
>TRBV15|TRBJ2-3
CATSRPREGQDTQYF